What follows are 21 T cell receptor beta chains derived from one specimen sequenced in a study of blood T cells in healthy people across ages. A second about 7 to 11 cycle PCR used barcoded and J-beta primers. One entry per CDR3 protein, called by TCRdb with MiXCR from the 5' RACE reads. Seen here are about 1.4 million distinct CDR3 sequences, around 55% observed once, and the top ten hold 6.5% to 8.5%. Sequencing was carried out using blood. The receptors originated from a man in his late teens or twenties in good health.

The chain joins TRBV2 to TRBJ2-1, with TRBD2 matching over 12 bases. The CDR3 sequence is 16 residues long. The germline V gene encodes CDR1 SNHLY and CDR2 FYNNEI. Unmatched junction bases numbered 4, after V lost 4 bases and J lost 3 bases. CDR3 protein: CASSALTSGSYNEQFF. Here the CDR3 DNA reads TGTGCCAGCAGTGCTTTGACTAGCGGGAGCTACAATGAGCAGTTCTTC.

The chain is built from TRBV12-3 or TRBV12-4 and TRBJ2-2, with TRBD1 as a possible D gene (6 bases). V lost 4 bases and J 5 bases, leaving 14 bases between the germline ends. CDR3 length: 15 residues. The CDR3 nucleotides read TGTGCCAGCAGTTACACACAGGGAGAGACCGGGGAGCTGTTTTTT. This translates into CASSYTQGETGELFF.

V gene TRBV29-1 combines with J gene TRBJ1-1; 9 bases map to TRBD1. The CDR3 covers 15 residues. CDR1 is SQVTM, CDR2 ANQGSEA, per germline. The V gene end was trimmed by 3 bases and the J gene end by 1 base; junction bases not matched to a gene: 6. CDR3 residues: CSVDISGQGNTEAFF. CDR3 nucleotide sequence: TGCAGCGTTGATATTTCGGGACAGGGGAACACTGAAGCTTTCTTT.

A few counts support this clonotype. The V call is TRBV5-1, the J call TRBJ2-7, with unresolved D. CDR3 length equals 14 residues. CDR1 SGHRS and CDR2 YFSETQ come from the germline V gene. V lost 0 bases and J 0 bases, leaving 7 bases between the germline ends. The CDR3 loop is CASSLDILSYEQYF. In DNA form, the CDR3 reads TGCGCCAGCAGCTTGGATATTCTCTCCTACGAGCAGTACTTC.

This chain links TRBV14 with TRBJ2-7, with D possibly being TRBD1 (5 bases). The V end lost 0 bases, the J end lost 1 base, and 13 bases lay between the germline ends. CDR1 is SGHDN, CDR2 FVKESK, per germline. The CDR3 is made up of 16 amino acids. The CDR3 is CASSQDWEQASYEQYF. The CDR3 bases are TGTGCCAGCAGCCAAGATTGGGAACAGGCTTCCTACGAGCAGTACTTC. The entire variable domain, with the rest obtained from reference TRBV14 and TRBJ2-7, is as follows: EAGVTQFPSHSVIEKGQTVTLRCDPISGHDNLYWYRRVMGKEIKFLLHFVKESKQDESGMPNNRFLAERTGGTYSTLKVQPAELEDSGVYFCASSQDWEQASYEQYFGPGTRLTVT.

The chain carries TRBV6-5 and TRBJ2-7; 7 bases line up with TRBD1. V trimming: 0 bases; J trimming: 7 bases; junction bases outside the gene matches: 6. Germline CDR1 MNHEY, CDR2 SVGAGI. This CDR3 comprises 14 residues. CDR3 in amino acids: CASSYSGGRGEQYF. The CDR3 nucleotides read TGTGCCAGCAGTTACTCAGGGGGCAGGGGAGAGCAGTACTTC.

This clonotype was seen just once. The genes are TRBV7-9 and TRBJ2-1; 10 nucleotides align to TRBD2. Germline CDR1 reads SEHNR; CDR2 reads FQNEAQ (reference sequence). V gave up 2 bases and J gave up 4 bases; unmatched junction bases: 11. The CDR3 loop spans 18 amino acids. For the CDR3, the DNA is TGTGCCAGCAGCTTAAGAGCGGGAGGGCTGTCGTCGTACAATGAGCAGTTCTTC. It is translated as CASSLRAGGLSSYNEQFF.

This clonotype appeared a few times. V and J are TRBV29-1 and TRBJ2-1; TRBD2 agrees at 8 bases. This CDR3 spans 15 amino acids. The germline V gene has CDR1 SQVTM and CDR2 ANQGSEA. V dropped 2 bases and J dropped 8; count of bases not matched to a gene: 11. DNA for the CDR3: TGCAGCGTTGAACCGGGACTAGAAGATGTCTATGAGCAGTTCTTC. Its protein product is CSVEPGLEDVYEQFF.

This rearrangement joins TRBV20-1 to TRBJ2-5; D remains ambiguous. The end of the DNA fits TRBJ2-7 better, so the J call may be wrong. This CDR3 has 12 residues. CDR1 and CDR2 (germline): DFQATT, SNEGSKA (reference sequence). The CDR3 spells CSASGVSGEQYF. DNA for the CDR3: TGCAGTGCTAGCGGTGTATCCGGCGAGCAGTACTTC.

This chain uses TRBV7-2 with TRBJ1-1, with D unresolved. Germline-derived CDR1 and CDR2 are SGHTA and FQGNSA. V gave up 2 bases and J gave up 7 bases, with 14 bases separating them. CDR3 length equals 14 residues. The CDR3 region has the DNA TGTGCCAGCAGCTTACTATCGAGAACTTATGAAGCTTTCTTT. Translated, it gives CASSLLSRTYEAFF.

This sequence joins TRBV20-1 and TRBJ2-1, with unresolved D. The V gene's germline CDR1 is DFQATT and CDR2 SNEGSKA (reference sequence). Trimming cost V 8 bases and J 9 bases, with 5 bases left between them. This CDR3 contains 8 residues. CDR3 region: CSSGEQFF. CDR3 nucleotides: TGCAGTTCCGGTGAGCAGTTCTTC.

The chain is built from TRBV7-9 and TRBJ2-3, with no clear D. The CDR3 has 14 residues. Trimming took 2 bases from V and 2 from J, leaving 8 bases between them. Looked up from germline, CDR1 is SEHNR and CDR2 is FQNEAQ (reference sequence). The CDR3 sequence is CASSLYPNTDTQYF. The CDR3 nucleotides read TGTGCCAGCAGCTTATACCCCAACACAGATACGCAGTATTTT.

The rearrangement uses TRBV3-1 and TRBJ2-3, with TRBD2 matching over 8 bases. The CDR3 is 15 amino acids. J gave up 2 bases and V 5 bases, and 6 bases lay outside the gene matches. Germline V gene data show CDR1 as LGHDT and CDR2 as YNNKEL (reference sequence). CDR3 DNA sequence: TGTGCCAGCAGCGACGGCGGGGGGACCACAGATACGCAGTATTTT. It encodes CASSDGGGTTDTQYF.

CDR3 nucleotides: TGTGCCAGCAGTACCTCACTGATCTCTGGGGCCAACGTCCTGACTTTC. This encodes CASSTSLISGANVLTF. The J gene is TRBJ2-6, the V gene TRBV28, with D hard to call. The CDR3 is made up of 16 amino acids. Germline lookup yields CDR1 MDHEN and CDR2 SYDVKM. V lost 5 bases to trimming and J lost 0 bases, with 11 bases between them.

This clonotype was observed a few times. The V call is TRBV4-3, the J call TRBJ2-1; D is uncertain. The V gene's germline CDR1 is LGHNA and CDR2 YSLEER. This CDR3 is built from 13 residues. V was shortened by 1 base and J by 5 bases, with 6 bases between the two germline ends. CDR3 residues: CASSQGNNNEQFF. The CDR3 region has the DNA TGCGCCAGCAGCCAAGGAAATAACAATGAGCAGTTCTTC.

There are a few counts of this clonotype. The V gene is TRBV10-3, the J gene TRBJ2-1; the D is unclear. Germline V gene data show CDR1 as ENHRY and CDR2 as SYGVKD. V gave up 0 bases and J gave up 4 bases, with 10 bases separating them. CDR3 size: 15 residues. CDR3 amino acids: CAISESGDSYNEQFF. The DNA for the CDR3 is TGTGCCATCAGTGAGTCGGGCGACTCTTACAATGAGCAGTTCTTC.

The J gene is TRBJ2-3, the V gene TRBV7-9; TRBD2 matches 10 bases. The V gene's germline CDR1 is SEHNR and CDR2 FQNEAQ (reference sequence). The CDR3 spans 16 residues. The CDR3 protein is CEPSGRVMASTDTQYF. The DNA of the CDR3 is TGTGAACCTAGCGGGAGAGTTATGGCGAGCACAGATACGCAGTATTTT.

There are a few counts of this clonotype. The chain recombines TRBV6-5 with TRBJ1-2; D call uncertain. Germline CDR1 is MNHEY and CDR2 is SVGAGI. Trimming left V 2 bases short and J 4 bases short, with 14 bases between. This CDR3 comprises 15 residues. The CDR3 here is CASSYGGQAFYGYTF. CDR3 in DNA: TGTGCCAGCAGTTACGGTGGGCAGGCGTTCTATGGCTACACCTTC.

This sequence joins TRBV4-1 and TRBJ2-3; no clear D. The V end was cut by 5 bases, the J end by 6 bases, with 21 bases between. The V gene's germline CDR1 is MGHRA and CDR2 YSYEKL. CDR3 size: 16 residues. CDR3 sequence (DNA): TGCGCCAGCAGCTCGTTTAGTGCGTCCCCCGAGGATACGCAGTATTTT. Its protein is CASSSFSASPEDTQYF.

This clonotype was found a few times. The chain couples TRBV29-1 to TRBJ2-7; D tentatively reads TRBD1 or TRBD2 (5 bases each). V was shortened by 7 bases and J by 1 base, with 14 bases between the two germline ends. There are 13 residues in the CDR3. The germline V gene encodes CDR1 SQVTM and CDR2 ANQGSEA. CDR3 sequence: CSAPGRLSYEQYF. DNA for the CDR3: TGCAGCGCCCCGGGACGGCTTTCCTACGAGCAGTACTTC.

This chain connects TRBV15 to TRBJ2-3; 11 bases fit TRBD1. Germline CDR1 and CDR2: LNHNV and YYDKDF (reference sequence). V dropped 0 bases and J dropped 5; count of bases not matched to a gene: 7. The CDR3 sequence is 17 residues long. CDR3 sequence: CATSRDRDRGIGDTQYF. The DNA of the CDR3 is TGTGCCACCAGCAGAGACCGGGACAGGGGGATTGGAGATACGCAGTATTTT.